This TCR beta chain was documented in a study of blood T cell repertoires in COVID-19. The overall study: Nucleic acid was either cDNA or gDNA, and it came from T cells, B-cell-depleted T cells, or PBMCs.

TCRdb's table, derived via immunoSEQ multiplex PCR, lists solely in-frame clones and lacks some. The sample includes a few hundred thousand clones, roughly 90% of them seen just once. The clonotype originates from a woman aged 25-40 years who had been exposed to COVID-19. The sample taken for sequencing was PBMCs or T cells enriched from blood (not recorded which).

The CDR3 sequence: CASSAHGTGRGTTEAFF. The CDR3 DNA follows: TGTGCCAGCAGCGCACATGGGACAGGGAGGGGGACCACTGAAGCTTTCTTT. The chain has TRBV11-3 and TRBJ1-1; 9 positions match TRBD1. The germline V gene encodes CDR1 SGHNT and CDR2 YENEEA. The CDR3 has 17 amino acids. The J segment lost 4 bases and the V segment lost 5 bases, leaving 14 bases of the junction unmatched.